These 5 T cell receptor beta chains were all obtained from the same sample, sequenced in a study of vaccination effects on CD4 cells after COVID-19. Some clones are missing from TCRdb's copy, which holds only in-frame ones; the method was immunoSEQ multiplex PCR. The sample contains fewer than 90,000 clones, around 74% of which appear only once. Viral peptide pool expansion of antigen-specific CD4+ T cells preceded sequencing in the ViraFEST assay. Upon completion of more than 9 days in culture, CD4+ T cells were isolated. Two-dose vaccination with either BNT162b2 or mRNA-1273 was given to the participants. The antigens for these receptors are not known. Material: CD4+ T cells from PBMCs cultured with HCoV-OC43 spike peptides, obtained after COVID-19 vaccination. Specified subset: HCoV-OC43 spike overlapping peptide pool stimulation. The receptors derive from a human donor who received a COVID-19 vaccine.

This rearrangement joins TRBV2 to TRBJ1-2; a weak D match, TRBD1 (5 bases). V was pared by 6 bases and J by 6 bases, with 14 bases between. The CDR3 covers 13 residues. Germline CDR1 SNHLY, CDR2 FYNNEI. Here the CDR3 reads CASRGGRTDGYTF. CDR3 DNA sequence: TGTGCCAGCAGGGGGGGGAGGACTGATGGCTACACCTTC.

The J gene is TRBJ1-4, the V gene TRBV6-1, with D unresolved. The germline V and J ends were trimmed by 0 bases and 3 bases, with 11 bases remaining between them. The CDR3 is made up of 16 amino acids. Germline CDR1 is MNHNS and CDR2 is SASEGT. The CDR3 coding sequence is TGTGCCAGCAGTGAAGCGAGGACCCACTCTAATGAAAAACTGTTTTTT. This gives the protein CASSEARTHSNEKLFF.

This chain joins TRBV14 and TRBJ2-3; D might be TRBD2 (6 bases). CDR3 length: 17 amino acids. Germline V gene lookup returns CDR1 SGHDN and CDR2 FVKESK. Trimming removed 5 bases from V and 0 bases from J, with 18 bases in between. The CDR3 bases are TGTGCCAGCAGCTTCGGGACTCAATCCTTTAGCACAGATACGCAGTATTTT. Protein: CASSFGTQSFSTDTQYF.

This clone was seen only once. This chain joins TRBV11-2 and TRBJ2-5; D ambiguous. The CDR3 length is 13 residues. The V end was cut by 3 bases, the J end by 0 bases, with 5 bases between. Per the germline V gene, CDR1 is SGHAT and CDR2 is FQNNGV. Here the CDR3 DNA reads TGTGCCAGCAGCTTGAGCTACCAAGAGACCCAGTACTTC. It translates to CASSLSYQETQYF.

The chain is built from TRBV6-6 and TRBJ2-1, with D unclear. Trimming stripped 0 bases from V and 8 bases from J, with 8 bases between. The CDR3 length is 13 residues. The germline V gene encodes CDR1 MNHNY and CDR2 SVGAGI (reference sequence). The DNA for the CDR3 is TGTGCCAGCAGTTACTCTGAGGCGGATGAGCAGTTCTTC. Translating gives CASSYSEADEQFF.